The 12 T cell receptor beta chains reported below all come from one sample, sequenced in a study of regulatory T cells in long-lasting Graves disease. Stated time point: persistent/refractory GD, antithyroid drugs over 5 years with positive TRAb. With RNA extracted from PBMCs as input, the TCR library was made. For TCR beta, libraries came from iRepertoire HTBI primers and Arm-PCR of CDR3 regions. In TCRdb, the multiplex PCR reads were re-called with MiXCR into one record per CDR3 protein. The data show around 460,000 distinct CDR3 sequences, with around a fifth seen just once and about 7% held by the top ten. The sample was peripheral blood mononuclear cells (PBMCs), taken when the disease was refractory, from a patient treated with antithyroid drugs. These receptors all come from a female donor with Graves disease.

Details on this clonotype: Being one base from a much bigger clone, this may be a read error. This sequence joins TRBV11-2 and TRBJ2-5, with TRBD2 matching over 7 bases. The CDR3 is made up of 16 amino acids. Germline CDR1 is SGHAT and CDR2 is FQNNGV. After removal of 5 bases from V and 3 bases from J, the junction contained 12 bases not matched to a gene. In DNA form, the CDR3 reads TGTGCCAGCAGCCCCTCGCGGACTAGAGGGGAAGAGACCCAGTACTTC. This gives the protein CASSPSRTRGEETQYF.

The gene calls are TRBV27 and TRBJ2-5, with D perhaps being TRBD1 or TRBD2 (5 bases each). The CDR3 covers 14 residues. Germline loops: CDR1 MNHEY, CDR2 SMNVEV (reference sequence). With 6 bases removed from V and 4 bases from J, the gap between germline ends came to 15 bases. The CDR3 sequence: CASSFGSRGETQYF. The CDR3 nucleotides are TGTGCCAGCAGCTTCGGGTCGAGGGGAGAGACCCAGTACTTC.

Only a few counts were recorded for this clonotype. A read error may be the cause here, since a much bigger clone is one base away. The V call is TRBV24-1, the J call TRBJ2-5, with unresolved D. The V gene lost 1 base and the J gene lost 4 bases, with 3 bases spanning the gap. This CDR3 has 12 residues. Germline-derived CDR1 and CDR2 are KGHDR and SFDVKD. CDR3 nucleotide sequence: TGTGCCACCAGTGATTTCGCAGAGACCCAGTACTTC. It codes for CATSDFAETQYF.

This chain links TRBV12-5 with TRBJ2-7, with D maybe TRBD1 (6 bases). Germline V gene data show CDR1 as LGHNT and CDR2 as FRNRAP. The ends were cut back, 2 bases at V and 2 bases at J, with 16 bases in the middle. The CDR3 runs to 16 residues. CDR3 sequence: CASGLPSDSPAYEQYF. CDR3 in DNA: TGTGCTAGTGGTTTGCCCTCGGACAGTCCCGCCTACGAGCAGTACTTC.

This clonotype came up many times. This chain joins TRBV28 and TRBJ2-7, with 8 bases matching TRBD1. V lost 5 bases to trimming and J lost 7 bases; unmatched junction nucleotides: 4. The CDR3 consists of 12 residues. The V gene's germline CDR1 is MDHEN and CDR2 SYDVKM. CDR3 protein: CASSPRTGEQYF. Here the CDR3 DNA reads TGTGCCAGCAGTCCCCGGACAGGGGAGCAGTACTTC.

This clonotype has just a few counts. V usage is TRBV14 and J usage is TRBJ2-7; 8 bases are a match to TRBD1. V shed 3 bases and J 2 bases; nucleotides not matched to a gene: 3. The germline CDR1 and CDR2 sequences are SGHDN and FVKESK. This CDR3 spans 14 amino acids. The CDR3, as DNA: TGTGCCAGCAGCCACTGGGACAGGACCTACGAGCAGTACTTC. This codes for CASSHWDRTYEQYF.

V gene TRBV19 combines with J gene TRBJ1-6; weak D call: TRBD1 (5 bases). V lost 3 bases and J 6 bases, leaving 18 bases between the germline ends. CDR3 size: 17 residues. The V gene's germline CDR1 is LNHDA and CDR2 SQIVND (reference sequence). The CDR3 is CASSIGRGADGNSPLHF. The CDR3 DNA sequence: TGTGCCAGTAGTATTGGTCGGGGCGCTGACGGTAATTCACCCCTCCACTTT.

This clonotype has at least ten counts. The gene calls are TRBV28 and TRBJ1-5; D is undetermined. The CDR3 runs to 16 residues. The V gene lost 7 bases and the J gene lost 3 bases, with 19 bases spanning the gap. CDR1 is MDHEN and CDR2 is SYDVKM in the germline V gene. This chain's CDR3 is CASNKNSPINNQPQHF. The CDR3 DNA reads as TGTGCCAGCAATAAGAACAGTCCTATAAACAATCAGCCCCAGCATTTT. The full variable domain, rest sourced from reference TRBV28 and TRBJ1-5, is DVKVTQSSRYLVKRTGEKVFLECVQDMDHENMFWYRQDPGLGLRLIYFSYDVKMKEKGDIPEGYSVSREKKERFSLILESASTNQTSMYLCASNKNSPINNQPQHFGDGTRLSIL.

This clonotype occurred many times. The rearrangement joins TRBV12-3 or TRBV12-4 to TRBJ1-4, with TRBD1 matching over 8 bases. V gave up 2 bases and J gave up 8 bases; unmatched junction bases: 7. The CDR3 length is 15 residues. CDR3 coding DNA: TGTGCCAGCAGTTTAAGGGGGACAGGACACGAAAAACTGTTTTTT. Residues: CASSLRGTGHEKLFF.

This clonotype was recorded many times. The rearrangement joins TRBV2 to TRBJ1-4; 8 nucleotides match TRBD1. Germline-derived CDR1 and CDR2 are SNHLY and FYNNEI. The length of the CDR3 is 15 residues. V lost 5 bases and J lost 4; bases outside the gene matches: 6. CDR3: CASSPWTGSNEKLFF. The CDR3 DNA sequence: TGTGCCAGCAGTCCTTGGACAGGGAGTAATGAAAAACTGTTTTTT.

The chain uses TRBV20-1 and TRBJ1-6; no firm D call. The CDR3 is 17 residues long. CDR1 and CDR2 (germline): DFQATT, SNEGSKA (reference sequence). V shed 3 bases and J shed 7 bases, with 22 bases lying between them. CDR3 sequence reads: CSASPQTLAPRNSPLHF. The CDR3 bases are TGCAGTGCTAGCCCCCAGACACTCGCCCCTCGGAATTCACCCCTCCACTTT.

This clonotype was found a few times. The rearrangement uses TRBV4-3 and TRBJ2-7; D may be TRBD2 (6 bases). The germline V gene encodes CDR1 LGHNA and CDR2 YSLEER. CDR3 size: 15 residues. The ends were cut back, 0 bases at V and 6 bases at J, with 15 bases in the middle. As DNA, the CDR3 is TGCGCCAGCAGCCAAGATAGAGGGAGGTCCCTCGAGCAGTACTTC. It codes for CASSQDRGRSLEQYF.